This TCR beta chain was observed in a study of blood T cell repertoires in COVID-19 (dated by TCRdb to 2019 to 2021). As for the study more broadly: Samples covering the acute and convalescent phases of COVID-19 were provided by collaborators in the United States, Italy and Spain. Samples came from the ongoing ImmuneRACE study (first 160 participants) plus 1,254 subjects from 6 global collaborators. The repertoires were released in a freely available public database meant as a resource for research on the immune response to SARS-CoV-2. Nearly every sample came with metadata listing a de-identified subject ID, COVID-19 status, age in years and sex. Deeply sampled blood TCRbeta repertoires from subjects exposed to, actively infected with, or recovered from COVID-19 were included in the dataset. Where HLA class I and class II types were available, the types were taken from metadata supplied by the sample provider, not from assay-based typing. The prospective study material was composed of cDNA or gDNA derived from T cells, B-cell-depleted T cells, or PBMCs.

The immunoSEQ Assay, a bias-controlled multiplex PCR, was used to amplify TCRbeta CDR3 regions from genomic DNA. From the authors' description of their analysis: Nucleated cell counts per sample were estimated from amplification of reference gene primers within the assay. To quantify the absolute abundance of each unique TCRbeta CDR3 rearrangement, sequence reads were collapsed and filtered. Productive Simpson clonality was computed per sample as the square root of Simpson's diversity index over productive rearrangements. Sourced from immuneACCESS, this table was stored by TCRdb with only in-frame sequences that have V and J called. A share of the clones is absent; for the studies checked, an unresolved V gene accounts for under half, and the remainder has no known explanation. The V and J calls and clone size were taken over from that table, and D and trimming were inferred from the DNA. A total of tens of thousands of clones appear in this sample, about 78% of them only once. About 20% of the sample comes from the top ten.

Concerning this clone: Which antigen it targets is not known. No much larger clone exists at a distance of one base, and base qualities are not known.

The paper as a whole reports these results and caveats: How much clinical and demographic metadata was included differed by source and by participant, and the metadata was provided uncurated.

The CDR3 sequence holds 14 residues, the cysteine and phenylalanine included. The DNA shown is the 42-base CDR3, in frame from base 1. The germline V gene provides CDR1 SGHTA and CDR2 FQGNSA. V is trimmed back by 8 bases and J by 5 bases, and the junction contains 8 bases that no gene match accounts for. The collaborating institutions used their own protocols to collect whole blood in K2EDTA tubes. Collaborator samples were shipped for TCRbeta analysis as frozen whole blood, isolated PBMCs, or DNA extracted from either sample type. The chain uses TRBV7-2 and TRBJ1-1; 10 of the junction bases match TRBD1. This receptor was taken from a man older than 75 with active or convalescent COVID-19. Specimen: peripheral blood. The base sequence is TGTGCCAGCGGCGGACAGGGGGGTTTGACTGAAGCTTTCTTT. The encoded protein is CASGGQGGLTEAFF.